The clone carrying this T cell receptor beta chain showed up many times. As yet, its antigen is unknown. The data are from a study of human T cells and chemical hapten exposure. Whole-study results and caveats: TCRs at high frequency, those above 1 in 1000, did not change with DPC sensitization.

Noted time point: pre-sensitization, week 0. Treatment specified: therapeutic diphenylcyclopropenone sensitization with weekly scalp DPC. J lost 8 bases, V lost 7 bases, and 9 bases had no gene match. Germline-derived CDR1 and CDR2 are SNHLY and FYNNEI. CDR3 length: 14 amino acids. Per the original data handling: TCRs per sample had a median of roughly 93,000 and ranged from roughly 20,000 to 700,000. TCRdb re-called the RACE reads through MiXCR, storing one row per CDR3 protein. The V and J calls come from TCRdb's annotation, not from the publication. Seen here are about 180,000 distinct CDR3 sequences, about 31% observed once, and the top ten hold roughly 3%.

The input for sequencing was whole blood, taken in connection with sensitization to the hapten diphenylcyclopropenone (DPC). The chain has TRBV2 and TRBJ2-1, with 9 bases that match TRBD2. This receptor was identified in a woman aged 30 to 39 with alopecia areata. Some clones in this sample may be carry-over from other donors' samples. In DNA, the CDR3 is TGTGCCAGCACCCCGTTGCGGGGGGGCTATGAGCAGTTCTTC. Translation gives CASTPLRGGYEQFF. Full variable domain (rest looked up from reference TRBV2 and TRBJ2-1): EPEVTQTPSHQVTQMGQEVILRCVPISNHLYFYWYRQILGQKVEFLVSFYNNEISEKSEIFDDQFSVERPDGSNFTLKIRSTKLEDSAMYFCASTPLRGGYEQFFGPGTRLTVL.